This TCR beta chain was profiled in a study of T cells after yellow fever vaccination. Overall study: Each low-cell-number fraction was prepared by means of SMART-Seq v4 Ultra Low Input.

The V end was cut by 4 bases, the J end by 1 base, with 15 bases between. CDR1 and CDR2 (germline): LNHNV, YYDKDF (reference sequence). This CDR3 is 16 amino acids long. 5'RACE template switching added a universal primer site and UMIs to TCR cDNA. TCRdb itself ran the 5' RACE reads through MiXCR, one entry per CDR3 protein. Altogether 450,000 to 550,000 distinct CDR3 sequences are present, roughly a fifth being singletons, with the ten largest covering 14%. Study-wide findings and caveats: Weaker in magnitude, the secondary response showed a faster peak on day 5 versus 15.

Only a few counts were recorded for this clonotype. What it recognizes is unknown. Sample: PBMCs, taken 15 days after the yellow fever booster vaccination. The rearrangement uses TRBV15 and TRBJ2-3; TRBD2 is a possible D gene (6 bases). This TCR was recovered from a man aged 25 to 45 who received the YFV17D yellow fever vaccine. The CDR3 nucleotides read TGTGCCACCAGCAACAATGGGGCTAGCGGCACAGATACGCAGTATTTT. Amino acid sequence: CATSNNGASGTDTQYF.